The sequence of this T cell receptor beta chain was determined in a study of cytomegalovirus exposure and HLA in healthy donors. The study's findings and limits: When analyzed later, a missense DCLRE1C variant was found to be linked to TCR beta V- and J-gene trimming. Accurate prediction of most subjects' HLA-A and HLA-B alleles from TCR beta sequences was reported. A later analysis by the authors found several of the most significant clusters apparently linked to common viral pathogens.

The germline gives CDR1 MNHEY, CDR2 SMNVEV (reference sequence). The CDR3 sequence is 16 residues long. The V and J ends lost 8 bases and 5 bases, in that order; junction bases with no gene match: 12. The study ran its PCR with 60 Vbeta and 13 Jbeta primers. Profiling relied on immunoSEQ multiplex PCR, and the TCRdb table lists in-frame clones only, not all of them. This table has 130,000 or so clones, over 60% appearing once. Note on this clone: The antigen is not known.

The sample was PBMCs. The chain has TRBV27 and TRBJ2-5; 12 positions agree with TRBD1. This TCR was sampled from an older woman in good health and CMV-seronegative. The CDR3 loop is CASSGPRDRGLETQYF. In DNA, the CDR3 is TGTGCCAGCTCCGGACCCCGGGACAGGGGGCTGGAGACCCAGTACTTC.